These 18 T cell receptor beta chains were all obtained from the same sample, sequenced in a study of T-cell reconstitution after alpha-beta-depleted transplantation in children. Unique molecular identifiers were used in preparing the TCRbeta library. TCRdb reprocessed the PCR reads with MiXCR, giving one entry per CDR3 protein. The sample yields 450,000 to 550,000 distinct CDR3 sequences, about 10% seen once. The sample in question was PBMCs, mostly from graft donor cells, obtained 180 days after TCRalphabeta/CD19-depleted stem cell transplant. Source of these receptors: a female patient aged 2-10 years who had a stem cell transplant for aplastic anemia, so the T cells may come from the graft donor.

This clonotype has a count of ten or more. V gene TRBV12-3 or TRBV12-4 combines with J gene TRBJ2-3, with D possibly matching TRBD2 (5 bases). V was pared by 6 bases and J by 6 bases, with 13 bases between. There are 13 residues in the CDR3. CDR3: CASRSDWRDTQYF. CDR3 bases: TGTGCCAGCAGGTCCGACTGGAGGGATACGCAGTATTTT.

V gene TRBV10-3 combines with J gene TRBJ1-1; TRBD1 agrees at 7 bases. The CDR3 sequence is 13 residues long. The V and J ends lost 8 bases and 4 bases, in that order; junction bases with no gene match: 7. CDR1 ENHRY and CDR2 SYGVKD come from the germline V gene. The CDR3 DNA is TGTGCCATCTCCTTGACAGGGATCACTGAAGCTTTCTTT. Translating gives CAISLTGITEAFF.

This clonotype was counted only a few times. The CDR3 DNA is TGTGCCAGCAGTCGTATTAGTAGTCGACTTACCTACGAGCAGTACGTC. Its translation is CASSRISSRLTYEQYV. This chain uses TRBV27 with TRBJ2-7; unclear D gene. V was cut by 5 bases and J by 2 bases, with 19 bases left in between. Per the germline V gene, CDR1 is MNHEY and CDR2 is SMNVEV (reference sequence). The CDR3 contains 16 residues.

This clonotype was seen at least ten times. This chain connects TRBV4-3 to TRBJ2-7, with D uncertain. The CDR3 extends over 15 amino acids. Trimming pared 0 bases from V and 3 bases from J, leaving 12 bases between. Germline V gene lookup returns CDR1 LGHNA and CDR2 YSLEER. CDR3 coding DNA: TGCGCCAGCAGCCAAGATCGTGGGATACACTACGAGCAGTACTTC. Protein: CASSQDRGIHYEQYF.

The table lists this clonotype with a few counts. The chain carries TRBV28 and TRBJ2-3; D may be TRBD2 (5 bases). The V gene's germline CDR1 is MDHEN and CDR2 SYDVKM. This CDR3 contains 16 residues. Trimming cost V 6 bases and J 2 bases, with 18 bases left between them. The CDR3 loop is CASRYYPGRDTDTQYF. CDR3 coding DNA: TGTGCCAGCAGATATTACCCAGGACGGGACACAGATACGCAGTATTTT.

This clonotype has just a few counts. V is TRBV7-9 and J is TRBJ1-1, with TRBD1 identical over 7 bases. Germline lookup yields CDR1 SEHNR and CDR2 FQNEAQ (reference sequence). This CDR3 is built from 14 residues. Trimming took 4 bases from V and 5 from J; bases not matched to a gene: 7. The CDR3 loop reads CASSYDRERTEAFF. Here the CDR3 DNA reads TGTGCCAGCAGCTACGACAGGGAGAGGACTGAAGCTTTCTTT.

The rearrangement joins TRBV20-1 to TRBJ1-1; D is uncertain. Germline loops: CDR1 DFQATT, CDR2 SNEGSKA (reference sequence). The V and J ends lost 2 bases and 7 bases respectively, with 8 bases between them. CDR3 length equals 11 residues. CDR3 protein: CSARNRLEAFF. CDR3 coding DNA: TGCAGTGCTAGAAATCGGCTTGAAGCTTTCTTT.

The chain carries TRBV28 and TRBJ2-1, with D uncertain. The CDR3 extends over 12 amino acids. V dropped 1 base and J dropped 8 bases, with 6 bases sitting between them. Germline loops: CDR1 MDHEN, CDR2 SYDVKM. In DNA, the CDR3 is TGTGCCAGCAGTTTATATAGGGATGAGCAGTTCTTC. Translating it yields CASSLYRDEQFF.

Only a few counts were recorded for this clonotype. The rearrangement uses TRBV12-5 and TRBJ1-2; 7 bases are shared with TRBD1. Germline V gene lookup returns CDR1 LGHNT and CDR2 FRNRAP. V was clipped by 0 bases and J by 3 bases; unmatched bases: 7. The CDR3 is made up of 16 amino acids. This CDR3 reads CASGLVIQGVDYGYTF. The DNA of the CDR3 is TGTGCTAGTGGTTTGGTAATCCAGGGGGTCGACTATGGCTACACCTTC.

In its sample, this clonotype was seen a few times. The rearrangement uses TRBV28 and TRBJ2-3; 11 bases fit TRBD2. With 3 bases clipped from V and 5 bases from J, the junction kept 22 bases outside the gene matches. Germline V gene sequence: CDR1 MDHEN, CDR2 SYDVKM. The CDR3 totals 21 residues. CDR3 region: CASSFPEVGATTSGARDTQYF. The DNA of the CDR3 is TGTGCCAGCAGTTTCCCTGAGGTGGGCGCCACGACTAGCGGGGCGCGAGATACGCAGTATTTT. Using reference TRBV28 and TRBJ2-3 for the parts outside the CDR3, the full variable domain is DVKVTQSSRYLVKRTGEKVFLECVQDMDHENMFWYRQDPGLGLRLIYFSYDVKMKEKGDIPEGYSVSREKKERFSLILESASTNQTSMYLCASSFPEVGATTSGARDTQYFGPGTRLTVL.

Only a few counts were recorded for this clonotype. CDR3 sequence (DNA): TGTGCCAGCAGCTTAGGGAGGGTCCAAGATGGCTACACCTTC. Translation: CASSLGRVQDGYTF. The chain has TRBV7-9 and TRBJ1-2; D is unclear. Trimming left V 1 base short and J 6 bases short, with 12 bases between. Per germline, CDR1 SEHNR and CDR2 FQNEAQ (reference sequence). There are 14 residues in the CDR3. Drawing the rest from reference TRBV7-9 and TRBJ1-2, the complete variable domain is DTGVSQNPRHKITKRGQNVTFRCDPISEHNRLYWYRQTLGQGPEFLTYFQNEAQLEKSRLLSDRFSAERPKGSFSTLEIQRTEQGDSAMYLCASSLGRVQDGYTFGSGTRLTVV.

CDR3 nucleotide sequence: TGTGCCAGCAGACCCACAGGGGGGGCCACTGAAGCTTTCTTT. Its protein is CASRPTGGATEAFF. The V call is TRBV28, the J call TRBJ1-1; 8 nucleotides match TRBD1. Germline V gene lookup returns CDR1 MDHEN and CDR2 SYDVKM. V shed 6 bases and J 4 bases; nucleotides not matched to a gene: 7. This CDR3 region has 14 residues.

This clonotype was detected a few times. The rearrangement links TRBV27 to TRBJ2-1, with 12 bases lining up with TRBD1. The trim removed 4 bases at V and 8 bases at J, leaving 15 bases unmatched. Per germline, CDR1 MNHEY and CDR2 SMNVEV (reference sequence). The CDR3 consists of 18 residues. For the CDR3, the DNA is TGTGCCAGCAGTTGGGGGTCGGGCGGGACAGGGGGCTGGGATGAGCAGTTCTTC. It translates to CASSWGSGGTGGWDEQFF.

This clonotype came up a few times. V is TRBV7-9 and J is TRBJ2-3; D is ambiguous. CDR1 is SEHNR, CDR2 FQNEAQ, per germline (reference sequence). V gave up 5 bases and J gave up 4 bases, with 16 bases separating them. The CDR3 extends over 15 amino acids. The CDR3 loop is CASSPPPRAPDTQYF. In nucleotides, the CDR3 is TGTGCCAGCAGCCCCCCCCCCCGGGCCCCAGATACGCAGTATTTT.

The chain carries TRBV7-8 and TRBJ1-6; D not resolved. The length of the CDR3 is 16 residues. Germline CDR1 and CDR2: SGHVS and FQNEAQ. Deletions cut 0 bases from V and 6 bases from J, with 12 bases between. The CDR3, as DNA: TGTGCCAGCAGCTTAGCGAGGGTCCTGGGTAATTCACCCCTCCACTTT. This sequence encodes CASSLARVLGNSPLHF.

The CDR3 DNA follows: TGTGCCATCAGTGAAGCCGGGAGCTCCTACAATGAGCAGTTCTTC. Protein product: CAISEAGSSYNEQFF. The V and J genes are TRBV10-3 and TRBJ2-1; tentative D call: TRBD2 (6 bases). Germline V gene lookup returns CDR1 ENHRY and CDR2 SYGVKD. The CDR3 loop spans 15 amino acids. The V and J ends lost 3 bases and 0 bases respectively, with 9 bases between them.

The chain has TRBV7-9 and TRBJ1-4; D remains ambiguous. Germline CDR1 reads SEHNR; CDR2 reads FQNEAQ (reference sequence). The V and J ends lost 6 bases and 8 bases respectively, with 10 bases between them. CDR3 length equals 12 residues. This CDR3 reads CASRKYEEKLFF. The CDR3, as DNA: TGTGCCAGCAGAAAATATGAGGAAAAACTGTTTTTT. Together with reference TRBV7-9 and TRBJ1-4, the CDR3 gives the full variable domain: DTGVSQNPRHKITKRGQNVTFRCDPISEHNRLYWYRQTLGQGPEFLTYFQNEAQLEKSRLLSDRFSAERPKGSFSTLEIQRTEQGDSAMYLCASRKYEEKLFFGSGTQLSVL.

The chain couples TRBV7-6 to TRBJ2-7, with 12 bases fitting TRBD1. This CDR3 has 15 residues. The germline V gene has CDR1 SGHVS and CDR2 FNYEAQ. The trim removed 3 bases at V and 2 bases at J, leaving 2 bases unmatched. The CDR3 region is CASSFGTGGTYEQYF. DNA for the CDR3: TGTGCCAGCAGCTTTGGGACAGGGGGCACCTACGAGCAGTACTTC.